The 29 T cell receptor beta chains in this list originate from one sample, sequenced in a study of blood T cell repertoires in COVID-19. Only in-frame clones appear in the TCRdb table, and some are missing; sequencing was by immunoSEQ multiplex PCR. The repertoire holds 80,000 or so clones, with over 85% as singletons. The source material was peripheral blood. The origin of the receptors is a man in his fifties or sixties with acute or convalescent COVID-19.

This CDR3 is CASSYYPGGGLETQYF. CDR3 DNA: TGTGCCAGCAGTTACTACCCCGGCGGGGGGCTTGAGACCCAGTACTTC. The genes are TRBV6-7 and TRBJ2-5, with 8 positions matching TRBD2. TRBV6-7 is an ORF, with its function uncertain. The CDR3 spans 16 residues. Losses at the gene ends were 1 base for V and 5 bases for J; bases not matched to a gene: 9.

The V call is TRBV2, the J call TRBJ2-5, with D hard to call. The CDR3 loop spans 11 amino acids. With 3 bases removed from V and 9 bases from J, the gap between germline ends came to 8 bases. CDR1 is SNHLY, CDR2 FYNNEI, per germline. The CDR3 coding sequence is TGTGCCAGCAGTGACCCCCGGGCCCAGTACTTC. It yields the protein CASSDPRAQYF.

V is TRBV7-9 and J is TRBJ2-7; TRBD1 matches at 7 bases. V dropped 10 bases and J dropped 3; count of bases not matched to a gene: 6. Per the germline V gene, CDR1 is SEHNR and CDR2 is FQNEAQ (reference sequence). This CDR3 contains 12 residues. CDR3 region: CAMPHRGYEQYV. For the CDR3, the DNA is TGTGCCATGCCCCACAGGGGCTACGAGCAGTACGTC.

The chain uses TRBV24-1 and TRBJ2-5; the match to TRBD1 covers 9 bases. V shed 4 bases, J shed 1 base, and the junction held 12 bases outside the gene matches. The CDR3 extends over 18 amino acids. Germline-derived CDR1 and CDR2 are KGHDR and SFDVKD. CDR3 nucleotide sequence: TGTGCCACCAGTGAGGGCACTGTACAGGGGGCGACCCAAGAGACCCAGTACTTC. Amino acid sequence: CATSEGTVQGATQETQYF.

This clone has a single count. V gene TRBV15 combines with J gene TRBJ1-2, with a possible D match to TRBD1 (6 bases). Trimming took off 4 bases at V and 5 bases at J, with 17 bases between the two ends. In germline, CDR1 is LNHNV, CDR2 YYDKDF (reference sequence). The CDR3 consists of 15 residues. In DNA, the CDR3 is TGTGCCACCAGCACACGGGGAGGGGGGTGGTATGGCTACACCTTC. Its protein product is CATSTRGGGWYGYTF.

CDR3 amino acids: CASSRPTSDRTDTQYF. The CDR3 DNA is TGTGCCAGCTCGCGACCGACTAGCGATCGCACAGATACGCAGTATTTT. The chain uses TRBV18 and TRBJ2-3, with 8 bases lining up with TRBD2. The V segment lost 6 bases and the J segment 1 base; nucleotides outside the gene matches: 9. In germline, CDR1 is KGHSH, CDR2 LQKENI. CDR3 length: 16 amino acids.

This clone was counted between two and nine times. This chain joins TRBV14 and TRBJ1-3; 8 bases are a match to TRBD1. CDR3 length: 16 residues. CDR1 SGHDN and CDR2 FVKESK come from the germline V gene. V was clipped by 4 bases and J by 2 bases; unmatched bases: 7. CDR3 residues: CASSPYLTGAGNTIYF. CDR3 bases: TGTGCCAGCAGCCCCTACCTGACAGGGGCTGGAAACACCATATATTTT.

The chain combines TRBV6-5 with TRBJ2-5, with 10 bases that match TRBD1. This CDR3 has 13 residues. The V and J ends lost 6 bases and 6 bases, in that order; junction bases with no gene match: 4. CDR1 and CDR2 from the germline V gene are MNHEY and SVGAGI. CDR3 nucleotide sequence: TGTGCCAGCAGCCGGGGACAGGGGAAGACCCAGTACTTC. It encodes CASSRGQGKTQYF.

V is TRBV11-2 and J is TRBJ2-1; 7 bases are a match to TRBD2. V shed 3 bases, J shed 4 bases, and the junction held 9 bases outside the gene matches. The CDR3 consists of 16 residues. CDR1 is SGHAT and CDR2 is FQNNGV in the germline V gene. The CDR3 DNA sequence: TGTGCCAGCAGCTTGGGTTCCGGGGGAGGGTACAATGAGCAGTTCTTC. It specifies CASSLGSGGGYNEQFF.

This chain connects TRBV6-5 to TRBJ1-2; D is possibly TRBD1 (5 bases). V lost 0 bases and J 8 bases, leaving 13 bases between the germline ends. The CDR3 has 14 residues. Germline V gives CDR1 MNHEY, CDR2 SVGAGI. For the CDR3, the DNA is TGTGCCAGCAGTTACTCGAAGGGGCCGTCGGGCTACACCTTC. It codes for CASSYSKGPSGYTF.

This clone has only one observation. V gene TRBV7-2 combines with J gene TRBJ1-4; tentative D call: TRBD1 (5 bases). The V gene's germline CDR1 is SGHTA and CDR2 FQGNSA. The CDR3 has 15 amino acids. Trimming took off 0 bases at V and 8 bases at J, with 13 bases between the two ends. The CDR3, as DNA: TGTGCCAGCAGCTTAGCGCGAGACAGTAGGGAAAAACTGTTTTTT. Protein product: CASSLARDSREKLFF.

J is TRBJ2-1 and V is TRBV18, with D perhaps TRBD1 (6 bases). The V and J ends lost 3 bases and 4 bases respectively, with 13 bases between them. The germline V gene encodes CDR1 KGHSH and CDR2 LQKENI. The CDR3 loop spans 15 amino acids. As DNA, the CDR3 is TGTGCCAGCTCACCCGACAGGAGTATTTACAATGAGCAGTTCTTC. It codes for CASSPDRSIYNEQFF.

The chain uses TRBV6-5 and TRBJ2-7; 8 bases align to TRBD1. This CDR3 is 15 amino acids long. Trimming took 6 bases from V and 7 from J; bases not matched to a gene: 14. Germline V CDR1 and CDR2: MNHEY, SVGAGI. Here the CDR3 reads CASRERTGSLREQYF. CDR3 nucleotide sequence: TGTGCCAGCAGAGAGAGGACAGGGTCCTTACGAGAGCAGTACTTC.

This chain joins TRBV7-2 and TRBJ2-6; D gene unclear. Looked up from germline, CDR1 is SGHTA and CDR2 is FQGNSA. The CDR3 loop spans 17 amino acids. The V end was cut by 1 base, the J end by 0 bases, with 10 bases between. The CDR3 DNA sequence: TGTGCCAGCAGCTTAGTGGCTTCCAGCTCTGGGGCCAACGTCCTGACTTTC. Translation: CASSLVASSSGANVLTF.

The chain employs TRBV19 and TRBJ2-5; 7 nucleotides line up with TRBD2. Germline CDR1 and CDR2: LNHDA and SQIVND (reference sequence). The ends lost 1 base at V and 4 bases at J; junction bases unmatched: 0. The CDR3 runs 13 residues. The chain's CDR3 is CASSIAGGETQYF. The CDR3 DNA follows: TGTGCCAGTAGTATAGCGGGGGGAGAGACCCAGTACTTC. Variable domain in full (rest from reference TRBV19 and TRBJ2-5): DGGITQSPKYLFRKEGQNVTLSCEQNLNHDAMYWYRQDPGQGLRLIYYSQIVNDFQKGDIAEGYSVSREKKESFPLTVTSAQKNPTAFYLCASSIAGGETQYFGPGTRLLVL.

The count of this clone is one. The rearrangement joins TRBV5-1 to TRBJ2-1, with 8 nucleotides matching TRBD1. Losses at the gene ends were 7 bases for V and 6 bases for J; bases not matched to a gene: 9. Germline V lookup: CDR1 SGHRS, CDR2 YFSETQ. The CDR3 runs 14 residues. CDR3 DNA: TGCGCCAGCGGCACCCGGACAGGGACCAATGAGCAGTTCTTC. It yields the protein CASGTRTGTNEQFF.

The genes are TRBV3-1 (or the pseudogene TRBV3-2) and TRBJ1-4, with a possible D match to TRBD1 (6 bases). This CDR3 comprises 16 residues. The germline V and J ends were trimmed by 5 bases and 0 bases, with 13 bases remaining between them. Germline lookup yields CDR1 LGHDT and CDR2 YNNKEL (reference sequence). CDR3 nucleotide sequence: TGTGCCAGCAGCATACGACAGGCCCCAACTAATGAAAAACTGTTTTTT. It encodes CASSIRQAPTNEKLFF.

This rearrangement joins TRBV6-5 to TRBJ1-6, with D tentatively TRBD1 (5 bases). The CDR3 is 15 residues long. Trimming removed 3 bases at V and 8 bases at J, with 14 bases between. Looked up from germline, CDR1 is MNHEY and CDR2 is SVGAGI. The CDR3 loop is CASSYTGTGDSPLHF. CDR3 bases: TGTGCCAGCAGTTATACCGGGACGGGGGATTCACCCCTCCACTTT.

The V call is TRBV19, the J call TRBJ2-2, with D possibly being TRBD2 (6 bases). The length of the CDR3 is 15 residues. Germline V gene lookup returns CDR1 LNHDA and CDR2 SQIVND (reference sequence). Trimming left V 6 bases short and J 3 bases short, with 14 bases between. The CDR3 spells CASSLRLGDTGELFF. The CDR3 DNA reads as TGTGCCAGTAGCCTAAGACTAGGGGACACCGGGGAGCTGTTTTTT. Full variable domain (outside the CDR3, taken from reference TRBV19 and TRBJ2-2): DGGITQSPKYLFRKEGQNVTLSCEQNLNHDAMYWYRQDPGQGLRLIYYSQIVNDFQKGDIAEGYSVSREKKESFPLTVTSAQKNPTAFYLCASSLRLGDTGELFFGEGSRLTVL.

V and J are TRBV7-9 and TRBJ1-1; D remains unclear. Trimming stripped 0 bases from V and 0 bases from J, with 5 bases between. CDR3 size: 14 residues. From germline, CDR1 is SEHNR and CDR2 FQNEAQ (reference sequence). The DNA for the CDR3 is TGTGCCAGCAGCTTAGCACAACTGAACACTGAAGCTTTCTTT. Its protein product is CASSLAQLNTEAFF.

The chain employs TRBV6-8 and TRBJ2-6; 9 nucleotides agree with TRBD1. CDR3 length: 19 residues. Germline CDR1 reads MNHGY; CDR2 reads SAAAGT. V gave up 6 bases and J gave up 2 bases; unmatched junction bases: 14. CDR3 sequence: CASRTPRDRESTGANVLTF. The CDR3 nucleotides are TGTGCCAGCAGGACCCCCCGGGACAGGGAGTCAACTGGGGCCAACGTCCTGACTTTC.

The V gene is TRBV5-4, the J gene TRBJ2-7; tentatively, D is TRBD1 (7 bases). Germline V lookup: CDR1 SGHNT, CDR2 YYREEE (reference sequence). Trimming took off 4 bases at V and 5 bases at J, with 13 bases between the two ends. The CDR3 runs 13 residues. In nucleotides, the CDR3 is TGTGCCAGCAGCGGGGGGACAGCACACGAGCAGTACTTC. Its protein product is CASSGGTAHEQYF.

The CDR3 sequence is CASSDRYVTGTLLNEQFF. In DNA form, the CDR3 reads TGTGCCAGCAGCGACCGTTACGTGACAGGGACCTTACTCAATGAGCAGTTCTTC. The genes are TRBV9 and TRBJ2-1, with 7 bases identical to TRBD1. The CDR3 contains 18 residues. Unmatched junction bases numbered 18, after V lost 3 bases and J lost 6 bases. Germline V CDR1 and CDR2: SGDLS, YYNGEE.

This chain joins TRBV2 and TRBJ2-6, with D tentatively TRBD2 (5 bases). The CDR3 runs to 15 residues. Germline assignment: CDR1 SNHLY and CDR2 FYNNEI. The V and J ends lost 8 bases and 2 bases respectively, with 13 bases between them. In DNA form, the CDR3 reads TGTGCCAGCCATCCGGGGAATGCTGGGGCCAACGTCCTGACTTTC. Encoded protein: CASHPGNAGANVLTF.

V and J are TRBV10-1 and TRBJ2-2, with TRBD1 as a possible D gene (5 bases). V lost 8 bases to trimming and J lost 6 bases, with 22 bases between them. This CDR3 has 16 residues. Germline V gene lookup returns CDR1 WNHNN and CDR2 SYGVQD (reference sequence). The CDR3 bases are TGCGCCAGCCTTGTTGGGCAGGGAAGAGTGGCCGGGGAGCTGTTTTTT. Its translation is CASLVGQGRVAGELFF.

The chain uses TRBV6-2 or TRBV6-3 and TRBJ2-1; TRBD2 matches at 8 bases. CDR3 length: 17 residues. CDR1 is MNHEY, CDR2 SVGEGT, per germline. Trimming at V came to 4 bases and at J to 0 bases, leaving 8 bases not matched to a gene. The CDR3 sequence: CASSFLAGTSSYNEQFF. CDR3 in DNA: TGTGCCAGCAGTTTTTTAGCGGGGACGAGCTCCTACAATGAGCAGTTCTTC.

The chain joins TRBV25-1 to TRBJ1-4; D is unresolved. Trimming removed 4 bases at V and 6 bases at J, with 15 bases between. This CDR3 region has 15 residues. Per germline, CDR1 MGHDK and CDR2 SYGVNS. CDR3 sequence: CASSGVGGGDEKLFF. The CDR3 nucleotides are TGTGCCAGCAGTGGGGTGGGAGGTGGCGATGAAAAACTGTTTTTT.

The chain is built from TRBV28 and TRBJ2-3, with 8 bases fitting TRBD2. This CDR3 is built from 14 residues. In germline, CDR1 is MDHEN, CDR2 SYDVKM. V shed 8 bases and J 1 base; nucleotides not matched to a gene: 5. The CDR3 protein is CASDTGLGTDTQYF. The CDR3 nucleotides are TGTGCCAGCGACACGGGACTAGGCACAGATACGCAGTATTTT.

V usage is TRBV5-6 and J usage is TRBJ2-5, with 7 bases aligning to TRBD1. From germline, CDR1 is SGHDT and CDR2 YYEEEE. V shed 3 bases and J 5 bases; nucleotides not matched to a gene: 10. The CDR3 spans 15 residues. The CDR3 DNA reads TGTGCCAGCAGCTGGGCCGACAGGGAGATTGAGACCCAGTACTTC. This encodes CASSWADREIETQYF.